The source of this TCR beta chain is a study of blood T cell repertoires in COVID-19. Study overall: The United States, Italy and Spain provided the acute and convalescent COVID-19 samples. The cDNA or gDNA used as material had been derived from T cells, B-cell-depleted T cells, or PBMCs.

There are 13 residues in the CDR3. CDR1 and CDR2 from the germline V gene are GTSNPN and SVGIG (reference sequence). The trim removed 5 bases at V and 9 bases at J, leaving 3 bases unmatched. As originally analysed: Amplification of reference gene primers provided the estimated nucleated cell counts. TCRdb keeps only in-frame clones here, not all; method: immunoSEQ multiplex PCR. V and J calls and clone size are as listed in that table; D and trimming were resolved from the DNA. The sample holds under 200,000 clones, roughly 75% seen once. This sequence joins TRBV30 and TRBJ1-6; 11 nucleotides line up with TRBD1. This receptor was identified in an older man with active or convalescent COVID-19. Sequenced sample: peripheral blood. CDR3 sequence: CAWAGTGGSPLHF. The CDR3 DNA sequence: TGTGCCTGGGCCGGGACAGGGGGTTCACCCCTCCACTTT.